The entry below gives a single T cell receptor beta chain sequence along with its context. Profiling relied on immunoSEQ multiplex PCR, and the TCRdb table lists in-frame clones only, not all of them. Of 400,000 or so clones listed, approximately 96% are singletons. This sample stems from a study of shared clonotypes between healthy human individuals. CD8 memory pooled CD45RO+ cells and CCR7-negative CD45RA+ TemRA cells. This CDR3 comprises 14 residues. V shed 0 bases, J shed 7 bases, and the junction held 3 bases outside the gene matches. Germline CDR1 SNHLY, CDR2 FYNNEI. The sequence came from a man aged 30-40 years in good health. The rearrangement joins TRBV2 to TRBJ2-1; the match to TRBD2 covers 7 bases. The source material was memory CD8+ T cells sorted from blood. Specified subset: CD45RO+ cells pooled with CCR7-negative TemRA cells. This CDR3 is CASSEAGGWNEQFF. The CDR3 DNA reads as TGTGCCAGCAGTGAAGCGGGAGGGTGGAATGAGCAGTTCTTC.